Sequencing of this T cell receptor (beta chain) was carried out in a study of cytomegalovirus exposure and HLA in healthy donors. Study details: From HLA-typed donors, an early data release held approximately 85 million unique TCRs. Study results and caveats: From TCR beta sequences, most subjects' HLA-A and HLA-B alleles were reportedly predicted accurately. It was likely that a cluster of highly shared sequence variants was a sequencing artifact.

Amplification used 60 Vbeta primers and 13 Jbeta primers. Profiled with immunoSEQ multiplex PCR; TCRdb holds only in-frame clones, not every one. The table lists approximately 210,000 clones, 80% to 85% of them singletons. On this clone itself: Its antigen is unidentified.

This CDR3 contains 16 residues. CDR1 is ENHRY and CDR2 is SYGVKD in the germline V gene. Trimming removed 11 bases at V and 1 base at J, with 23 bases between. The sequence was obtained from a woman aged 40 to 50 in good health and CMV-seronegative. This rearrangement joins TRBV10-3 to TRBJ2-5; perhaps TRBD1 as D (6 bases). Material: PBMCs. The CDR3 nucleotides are TGTGCCGCCCAAGGAACCCAACAGGGTTCCCAAGAGACCCAGTACTTC. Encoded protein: CAAQGTQQGSQETQYF.